This T cell receptor (beta chain) is drawn from a study of control samples from healthy donors and cancer patients. The V and J ends lost 3 bases and 8 bases, in that order; junction bases with no gene match: 9. CDR3 length: 15 residues. CDR1 and CDR2 (germline): SEHNR, FQNEAQ (reference sequence). The data were produced by immunoSEQ multiplex PCR, yet TCRdb's version contains in-frame clones alone and is incomplete. The sample lists tens of thousands of clones, less than 90% seen once, with 14% in the top ten. The specimen was blood. The genes are TRBV7-9 and TRBJ1-4; 7 bases match TRBD1. The TCR was taken from a woman between 70 and 85 years old in good health. CDR3 protein: CASSLLTGLVEKLFF. The CDR3 nucleotides are TGTGCCAGCAGCTTGTTGACAGGGCTGGTGGAAAAACTGTTTTTT.